This TCR beta chain emerged from a study of T cell responses to AZD1222 COVID-19 vaccine. The table came from immunoSEQ multiplex PCR; TCRdb's copy has only in-frame clones and leaves some out. Here the sample spans roughly 110,000 clones, approximately 90% being singletons. Germline CDR1 MNHEY, CDR2 SVGAGI. V shed 7 bases and J shed 6 bases, with 6 bases lying between them. The CDR3 is 11 residues long. This clonotype was sampled from an adult in good health. The chain carries TRBV6-5 and TRBJ2-2; D is undetermined. The specimen was peripheral blood, collected on day 0 of AZD1222 vaccination. CDR3 loop: CASKSAGELFF. As DNA, the CDR3 is TGTGCCAGCAAAAGTGCCGGGGAGCTGTTTTTT.